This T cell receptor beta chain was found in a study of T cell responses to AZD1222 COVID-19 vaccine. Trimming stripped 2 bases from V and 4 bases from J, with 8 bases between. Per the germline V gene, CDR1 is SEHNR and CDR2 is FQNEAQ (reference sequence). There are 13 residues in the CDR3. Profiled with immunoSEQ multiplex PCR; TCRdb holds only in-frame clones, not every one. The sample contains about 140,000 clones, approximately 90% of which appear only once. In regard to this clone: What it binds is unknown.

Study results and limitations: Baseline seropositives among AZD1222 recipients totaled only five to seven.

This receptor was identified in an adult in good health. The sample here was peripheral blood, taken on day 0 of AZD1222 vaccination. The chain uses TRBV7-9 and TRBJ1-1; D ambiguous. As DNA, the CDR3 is TGTGCCAGCAGCTTACTTGAGGCCACTGAAGCTTTCTTT. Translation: CASSLLEATEAFF. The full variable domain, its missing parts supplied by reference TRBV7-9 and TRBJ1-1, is DTGVSQNPRHKITKRGQNVTFRCDPISEHNRLYWYRQTLGQGPEFLTYFQNEAQLEKSRLLSDRFSAERPKGSFSTLEIQRTEQGDSAMYLCASSLLEATEAFFGQGTRLTVV.